This T cell receptor (beta chain) originates from a study of T cells in Graves' hyperthyroidism and ophthalmopathy. Regions amplified from RNA transcripts were the TCR beta CDR3 regions. The HTBI primer set drove a first-round RT-PCR of the TCR CDR3. TCRdb passed the multiplex PCR reads through MiXCR, listing each CDR3 protein once. The sample includes fewer than 650,000 distinct CDR3 sequences, over 12% of them seen just once. Patients affected by ophthalmopathy presented a Clinical Activity Score of at least 3, a NOSPECS grade of at least 4, and disease duration below 3 months. In making diagnoses, clinical symptoms, serum thyroxine and TRAb, thyroid ultrasound and orbital computed tomography were all used. PBMCs stemmed from less than 13 ml fresh peripheral blood. Deletions cut 6 bases from V and 4 bases from J, with 13 bases between. The CDR3 is 14 amino acids. In germline, CDR1 is MNHEY, CDR2 SMNVEV (reference sequence).

The clonotype originates from a woman in her late teens or twenties with Graves' ophthalmopathy. The chain carries TRBV27 and TRBJ2-1, with TRBD2 as a possible D gene (5 bases). The sequenced material came from blood. In DNA form, the CDR3 reads TGTGCCAGCAGGAGTGGCGGGCGATACAATGAGCAGTTCTTC. Translated, it gives CASRSGGRYNEQFF.